Sequencing of this T cell receptor beta chain was carried out in a study of shared clonotypes between healthy human individuals. The CDR3 extends over 12 amino acids. V lost 4 bases, J lost 4 bases, and 3 bases lay in between. In germline, CDR1 is SGDLS, CDR2 YYNGEE. Per the original methods: Junction-only immunoSEQ data arrived without quality scores, meaning filtering differed. Sequencing was performed with immunoSEQ multiplex PCR; in TCRdb, only in-frame clones are kept and a portion is missing. The V and J calls and clone size come from that table; D and trimming were worked out from the DNA. The sample consists of about 2.3 million clones, around 93% of them appearing once.

The sample was naive CD4+ T cells from PBMCs. Subset indicated: CD45RA+ positively selected. V usage is TRBV9 and J usage is TRBJ1-6, with D uncertain. This TCR derives from a man aged 18 to 35 in good health. Some clones in this sample may be carry-over from other donors' samples. The CDR3 loop reads CASSTYNSPLHF. The CDR3 DNA is TGTGCCAGCAGCACTTATAATTCACCCCTCCACTTT.